This passage covers 25 T cell receptor beta chains from one sample sequenced in a study of T cells in Graves' hyperthyroidism and ophthalmopathy. TCR beta CDR3 regions were amplified from RNA. Researchers ran a first-round RT-PCR on the TCR CDR3 using the HTBI primer set. TCRdb reprocessed the multiplex PCR reads via MiXCR and lists one record per CDR3 protein. The sample has around 540,000 distinct CDR3 sequences, 40% to 55% seen once. Sequenced: peripheral blood or thyroid tissue (not recorded which). These receptors were taken from a woman aged 18-29 years with Graves' hyperthyroidism.

In the case of this clonotype: A much larger clone lies a single base off, so this may be a read error. The rearrangement uses TRBV25-1 and TRBJ1-6; possibly TRBD1 for D (6 bases). The V and J ends lost 7 bases and 6 bases respectively, with 16 bases between them. The CDR3 contains 15 residues. Germline V lookup: CDR1 MGHDK, CDR2 SYGVNS. CDR3: CASTPGRTVNSPLHF. CDR3 bases: TGTGCCAGCACCCCCGGGAGGACAGTTAATTCACCCCTCCACTTT.

This clonotype has a count of ten or more. The rearrangement uses TRBV25-1 and TRBJ1-4; D is unresolved. In germline, CDR1 is MGHDK, CDR2 SYGVNS. V shed 1 base and J shed 11 bases, with 11 bases lying between them. The CDR3 length is 13 residues. This CDR3 is CASSESWLRKLFF. The DNA of the CDR3 is TGTGCCAGCAGTGAATCTTGGCTGAGGAAACTGTTTTTT. The variable domain in full, completed from reference TRBV25-1 and TRBJ1-4, reads EADIYQTPRYLVIGTGKKITLECSQTMGHDKMYWYQQDPGMELHLIHYSYGVNSTEKGDLSSESTVSRIRTEHFPLTLESARPSHTSQYLCASSESWLRKLFFGSGTQLSVL.

This clonotype was seen more than once but under ten times. V usage is TRBV12-3 or TRBV12-4 and J usage is TRBJ2-7; 9 nucleotides match TRBD2. This CDR3 is 14 amino acids long. After removal of 6 bases from V and 3 bases from J, the junction contained 6 bases not matched to a gene. The CDR3 DNA is TGTGCCAGCAGGGAGCGGGAGGTAGGCTACGAGCAGTACTTC. It yields the protein CASREREVGYEQYF.

The V and J genes are TRBV11-3 and TRBJ1-1; TRBD1 matches 8 bases. Trimming at V came to 8 bases and at J to 5 bases, leaving 13 bases not matched to a gene. The germline V gene has CDR1 SGHNT and CDR2 YENEEA. The CDR3 spans 15 residues. CDR3 DNA: TGTGCCAGCGTCCTCAGGGGGCAAGTGGATACTGAAGCTTTCTTT. This translates into CASVLRGQVDTEAFF.

The sample holds a few counts of this clonotype. In DNA, the CDR3 is TGTGCCAGCAGCTTATTCGGGGGGGATGGCTACACCTTC. This codes for CASSLFGGDGYTF. This chain connects TRBV7-9 to TRBJ1-2, with D possibly matching TRBD1 (5 bases). The CDR3 spans 13 residues. V was clipped by 2 bases and J by 6 bases, with 10 bases between them. Germline CDR1 and CDR2: SEHNR and FQNEAQ (reference sequence).

In this sample, this clonotype turned up many times. This chain uses TRBV19 with TRBJ2-7; TRBD1 or TRBD2 may be the D gene (5 bases each). The CDR3 runs to 13 residues. Trimming shortened V by 3 bases and J by 7 bases, and 13 bases separated the two germline ends. The germline CDR1 and CDR2 sequences are LNHDA and SQIVND (reference sequence). CDR3 nucleotide sequence: TGTGCCAGTAGTATCACCGGGACGGGAGAGCAGTACTTC. This encodes CASSITGTGEQYF.

This clonotype was observed a few times. The chain has TRBV9 and TRBJ1-2, with a possible D match to TRBD1 (6 bases). The germline V gene has CDR1 SGDLS and CDR2 YYNGEE. The CDR3 has 14 residues. The V end lost 0 bases, the J end lost 6 bases, and 12 bases lay between the germline ends. CDR3 region: CASSVEQGIDGYTF. The CDR3 DNA reads as TGTGCCAGCAGCGTAGAACAGGGAATAGATGGCTACACCTTC. The variable domain in full, with the rest retrieved from reference TRBV9 and TRBJ1-2, is DSGVTQTPKHLITATGQRVTLRCSPRSGDLSVYWYQQSLDQGLQFLIQYYNGEERAKGNILERFSAQQFPDLHSELNLSSLELGDSALYFCASSVEQGIDGYTFGSGTRLTVV.

This clonotype was detected ten times or more. The chain has TRBV7-9 and TRBJ1-1, with no clear D. Trimming removed 9 bases from V and 6 bases from J, with 14 bases in between. The CDR3 totals 12 residues. The germline V gene has CDR1 SEHNR and CDR2 FQNEAQ (reference sequence). CDR3 in DNA: TGTGCCAGTATGACCGGGTTCGCTGAAGCTTTCTTT. It translates to CASMTGFAEAFF.

The chain uses TRBV29-1 and TRBJ1-6, with TRBD1 as a possible D gene (6 bases). Germline-derived CDR1 and CDR2 are SQVTM and ANQGSEA. The CDR3 spans 13 residues. Trimming shortened V by 1 base and J by 7 bases, and 8 bases separated the two germline ends. DNA for the CDR3: TGCAGCGTTGAAGGGACAGCCAATTCACCCCTCCACTTT. Residues: CSVEGTANSPLHF.

The V call is TRBV11-2, the J call TRBJ2-2; 9 bases map to TRBD2. The CDR3 has 16 residues. The J segment lost 8 bases and the V segment lost 5 bases, leaving 12 bases of the junction unmatched. The germline gives CDR1 SGHAT, CDR2 FQNNGV. The CDR3 protein is CASSPPGGRANGELFF. CDR3 bases: TGTGCCAGCAGCCCCCCGGGCGGGAGGGCCAATGGGGAGCTGTTTTTT.

The chain is built from TRBV9 and TRBJ2-2; TRBD1 is a possible D gene (6 bases). With 5 bases removed from V and 3 bases from J, the gap between germline ends came to 8 bases. Germline loops: CDR1 SGDLS, CDR2 YYNGEE. CDR3 length: 13 residues. CDR3 protein: CASRGQDTGELFF. The DNA of the CDR3 is TGTGCCAGCAGGGGACAAGACACCGGGGAGCTGTTTTTT.

CDR3 DNA sequence: TGTGCCACCAGTGATTCGAGGGCGAAGGCTTTCTTT. Protein product: CATSDSRAKAFF. The chain uses TRBV24-1 and TRBJ1-1; D call uncertain. This CDR3 has 12 amino acids. CDR1 is KGHDR, CDR2 SFDVKD, per germline. The V end lost 2 bases, the J end lost 11 bases, and 11 bases lay between the germline ends.

Concerning this clonotype: A much larger clonotype is one base distant, so this may be a read error. Since no conserved phenylalanine or tryptophan closes the CDR3, a read error is the likely cause. The chain carries TRBV29-1 and TRBJ2-7, with TRBD2 matching 9 bases. The CDR3 runs 13 residues. The trim removed 7 bases at V and 2 bases at J, leaving 6 bases unmatched. Germline CDR1 is SQVTM and CDR2 is ANQGSEA. The CDR3 sequence: CSGRVAGAYEQYY. CDR3 in DNA: TGCAGCGGGAGGGTAGCGGGAGCCTACGAGCAGTACTAC.

The V and J genes are TRBV11-2 and TRBJ2-5, with 8 bases matching TRBD1. Losses at the gene ends were 4 bases for V and 5 bases for J; bases not matched to a gene: 9. CDR1 is SGHAT, CDR2 FQNNGV, per germline. CDR3 length: 15 residues. The CDR3: CASSSGTTGEETQYF. The DNA for the CDR3 is TGTGCCAGCAGCTCGGGGACGACAGGGGAGGAGACCCAGTACTTC.

The chain joins TRBV7-9 to TRBJ2-7; D may be TRBD2 (5 bases). This CDR3 is 14 amino acids long. V lost 3 bases and J 3 bases, leaving 12 bases between the germline ends. Germline V gene lookup returns CDR1 SEHNR and CDR2 FQNEAQ (reference sequence). CDR3 coding DNA: TGTGCCAGCAGCTTGGAGGCGAGCGTCTACGAGCAGTACTTC. As protein: CASSLEASVYEQYF.

This clonotype was recorded at least ten times. This chain joins TRBV2 and TRBJ2-7; the D gene could be TRBD1 or TRBD2 (5 bases each). CDR1 and CDR2 (germline): SNHLY, FYNNEI. Deletions cut 4 bases from V and 4 bases from J, with 11 bases between. The CDR3 consists of 13 residues. Here the CDR3 reads CASSGGRGYEQYF. The CDR3 DNA is TGTGCCAGCAGTGGGGGACGGGGATACGAGCAGTACTTC.

V usage is TRBV29-1 and J usage is TRBJ1-5; TRBD1 might be the D (5 bases). CDR1 is SQVTM, CDR2 ANQGSEA, per germline. With 3 bases removed from V and 6 bases from J, the gap between germline ends came to 6 bases. This CDR3 has 11 residues. CDR3 DNA: TGCAGCGTTGAGGGGACTCAGCCCCAGCATTTT. Translating it yields CSVEGTQPQHF.

The sample holds many counts of this clonotype. The genes are TRBV7-9 and TRBJ1-4, with 8 bases that match TRBD1. The CDR3 extends over 16 amino acids. J gave up 8 bases and V 6 bases, and 14 bases lay outside the gene matches. Germline V gene data show CDR1 as SEHNR and CDR2 as FQNEAQ (reference sequence). The DNA for the CDR3 is TGTGCCAGCAGTTACCCGACGACAGGGGTGGACGAAAAACTGTTTTTT. It translates to CASSYPTTGVDEKLFF.

J is TRBJ2-2 and V is TRBV11-3; 10 positions match TRBD1. The CDR3 is 15 amino acids. From germline, CDR1 is SGHNT and CDR2 YENEEA. Trimming removed 5 bases from V and 5 bases from J; junction bases left unmatched: 5. CDR3 region: CASSTGTGATGELFF. CDR3 DNA sequence: TGTGCCAGCAGCACCGGGACAGGGGCGACCGGGGAGCTGTTTTTT.

With respect to this clonotype: The CDR3 does not close with the conserved phenylalanine or tryptophan, likely indicating a read error. The limits of the CDR3 on the DNA are not certain, so only TCRdb's listed CDR3 is given. V is TRBV7-8 and J is TRBJ2-7; the table's D gene call, TRBD1, was not cross checked with the DNA. The CDR3 is 8 amino acids long, termini counted. CDR1 is SGHVS, CDR2 FQNEAQ, per germline. CDR3 loop: CASSQRWT.

This clonotype appeared many times. J is TRBJ1-5 and V is TRBV6-6; no firm D call. The CDR3 extends over 11 amino acids. Germline V gene sequence: CDR1 MNHNY, CDR2 SVGAGI (reference sequence). Trimming shortened V by 9 bases and J by 11 bases, and 14 bases separated the two germline ends. The CDR3 spells CASSSSQTQHF. CDR3 nucleotides: TGTGCCAGTTCGTCCTCACAAACCCAGCATTTT.

This CDR3 is CSAAQGNYGYTF. In nucleotides, the CDR3 is TGCAGTGCGGCACAGGGGAACTATGGCTACACCTTC. The chain is built from TRBV29-1 and TRBJ1-2, with TRBD1 identical over 7 bases. The CDR3 is made up of 12 amino acids. Germline V gives CDR1 SQVTM, CDR2 ANQGSEA. The complete variable domain, with remaining parts taken from reference TRBV29-1 and TRBJ1-2, reads SAVISQKPSRDICQRGTSLTIQCQVDSQVTMMFWYRQQPGQSLTLIATANQGSEATYESGFVIDKFPISRPNLTFSTLTVSNMSPEDSSIYLCSAAQGNYGYTFGSGTRLTVV.

This clonotype has ten or more counts. V is TRBV12-3 or TRBV12-4 and J is TRBJ1-1; D gene ambiguous. The CDR3 has 11 amino acids. V gave up 5 bases and J gave up 11 bases, with 12 bases separating them. The CDR3 bases are TGTGCCAGCAGTATGACATTAATTGCTTTCTTT. This translates into CASSMTLIAFF.

At least ten counts were recorded for this clonotype. This chain uses TRBV20-1 with TRBJ1-5, with 7 bases matching TRBD1. CDR1 and CDR2 from the germline V gene are DFQATT and SNEGSKA (reference sequence). This CDR3 comprises 14 residues. Losses at the gene ends were 5 bases for V and 4 bases for J; bases not matched to a gene: 8. For the CDR3, the DNA is TGCAGTGCTTACGACAGGGTCGGGAATCAGCCCCAGCATTTT. Its protein is CSAYDRVGNQPQHF.

The V and J genes are TRBV7-2 and TRBJ1-1, with D maybe TRBD1 (5 bases). Germline V gives CDR1 SGHTA, CDR2 FQGNSA. V was pared by 3 bases and J by 6 bases, with 17 bases between. The CDR3 totals 15 residues. The CDR3 protein is CASSLDGGGVAEAFF. CDR3 sequence (DNA): TGTGCCAGCAGCTTGGACGGTGGGGGGGTGGCTGAAGCTTTCTTT.